The rows below give T cell receptor beta chains drawn from one sample of a study of Graves' ophthalmopathy and Graves' hyperthyroidism. TCRdb processed the multiplex PCR reads anew with MiXCR; each CDR3 protein has one entry. Counted here are about 1.2 million distinct CDR3 sequences, about two fifths occurring once; the ten biggest clones make up approximately 12%. Sequences were obtained from peripheral blood or thyroid tissue (not recorded which). Receptor source: an adult man with Graves' hyperthyroidism. Each CDR3 is given with its conserved first and last residue. D genes are given only for firm matches.

V gene: TRBV7-9
J gene: TRBJ2-5
D gene: TRBD2
CDR3 protein: CASSPLLAGLETQYF

V gene: TRBV29-1
J gene: TRBJ2-7
D gene: -
CDR3 protein: CSVEISRGTRYEQYF

V gene: TRBV10-3
J gene: TRBJ1-6
D gene: -
CDR3 protein: CAISYGDVVGNSPLHF

V gene: TRBV2
J gene: TRBJ2-7
D gene: TRBD1
CDR3 protein: CASVFLQGDEQYF

V gene: TRBV5-1
J gene: TRBJ2-7
D gene: -
CDR3 protein: CASSLDQLRLEQYF

V gene: TRBV25-1
J gene: TRBJ2-6
D gene: TRBD1
CDR3 protein: CASSLLGQGAAGANVLTF

V gene: TRBV10-3
J gene: TRBJ2-7
D gene: -
CDR3 protein: CAISESMAGSEQYF

V gene: TRBV15
J gene: TRBJ1-5
D gene: -
CDR3 protein: CATSSLGRGVSYGNQPQHF

V gene: TRBV12-3/TRBV12-4
J gene: TRBJ2-7
D gene: TRBD1
CDR3 protein: CASSLGQIHEQYF

V gene: TRBV7-2
J gene: TRBJ2-5
D gene: -
CDR3 protein: CASSTDVLGGETQYF

V gene: TRBV5-1
J gene: TRBJ2-5
D gene: TRBD1
CDR3 protein: CASHAHPGQGTQETQYF

V gene: TRBV2
J gene: TRBJ1-2
D gene: TRBD1
CDR3 protein: CARTAGGADYGYTF

V gene: TRBV4-1
J gene: TRBJ2-7
D gene: TRBD2
CDR3 protein: CASSRLAGGPNEQYF

V gene: TRBV7-9
J gene: TRBJ1-3
D gene: -
CDR3 protein: CASSSGGNTIYF

V gene: TRBV5-1
J gene: TRBJ2-5
D gene: -
CDR3 protein: CASSLVSGQGTQYF

V gene: TRBV11-2
J gene: TRBJ1-1
D gene: TRBD1
CDR3 protein: CASSTPGQGTTEAFF

V gene: TRBV29-1
J gene: TRBJ1-2
D gene: TRBD1
CDR3 protein: CSVGQAKGYTF

V gene: TRBV19
J gene: TRBJ1-6
D gene: -
CDR3 protein: CASSPPRVSPLHF

V gene: TRBV2
J gene: TRBJ1-1
D gene: TRBD1
CDR3 protein: CASSIYRGTEAFF

V gene: TRBV24-1
J gene: TRBJ2-6
D gene: -
CDR3 protein: CATSDPRTSGANVLTF

V gene: TRBV20-1
J gene: TRBJ2-5
D gene: -
CDR3 protein: CSAVASDGLETQYF

V gene: TRBV20-1
J gene: TRBJ1-5
D gene: -
CDR3 protein: CSARRQSNQPQHF

V gene: TRBV5-1
J gene: TRBJ1-4
D gene: -
CDR3 protein: CASQELPGEKLFF

V gene: TRBV12-3/TRBV12-4
J gene: TRBJ2-7
D gene: TRBD1
CDR3 protein: CASKLGDSSYEQYF

V gene: TRBV15
J gene: TRBJ1-5
D gene: -
CDR3 protein: CATSTQDRPGQPQHF

V gene: TRBV20-1
J gene: TRBJ1-2
D gene: TRBD1
CDR3 protein: CSAPGTGDFYGYTF

V gene: TRBV24-1
J gene: TRBJ2-7
D gene: -
CDR3 protein: CATSGPPHSGSPSYEQYF

V gene: TRBV5-1
J gene: TRBJ2-7
D gene: -
CDR3 protein: CASSLSLAREQYF

V gene: TRBV27
J gene: TRBJ1-2
D gene: -
CDR3 protein: CASSRQGQNYGYTF

V gene: TRBV4-3
J gene: TRBJ2-2
D gene: -
CDR3 protein: CASSPRSGTGELFF

V gene: TRBV5-6
J gene: TRBJ2-7
D gene: -
CDR3 protein: CASSLGGIDEQYF

V gene: TRBV25-1
J gene: TRBJ2-5
D gene: TRBD1
CDR3 protein: CASSPGQVVVETQYF

V gene: TRBV25-1
J gene: TRBJ1-6
D gene: -
CDR3 protein: CASSELGATNSPLHF

V gene: TRBV2
J gene: TRBJ1-1
D gene: -
CDR3 protein: CASSEPRVGAEAFF

V gene: TRBV10-2
J gene: TRBJ2-5
D gene: TRBD2
CDR3 protein: CASSESGRWYETQYF

V gene: TRBV25-1
J gene: TRBJ2-3
D gene: -
CDR3 protein: CASTQGGARPDTQYF

V gene: TRBV14
J gene: TRBJ2-7
D gene: -
CDR3 protein: CASSRNVAYEQYF

V gene: TRBV4-2
J gene: TRBJ1-6
D gene: TRBD1
CDR3 protein: CASSQDIIQGDMSPLHF

V gene: TRBV29-1
J gene: TRBJ1-4
D gene: TRBD1
CDR3 protein: CSVESTGGSNEKLFF

V gene: TRBV7-2
J gene: TRBJ1-3
D gene: -
CDR3 protein: CASSLAYGGLADTIYF